This TCR beta chain derives from a study of blood T cells in healthy people across ages. Deletions cut 3 bases from V and 0 bases from J, with 10 bases between. Germline V lookup: CDR1 ENHRY, CDR2 SYGVKD. The CDR3 has 15 residues. PCR was performed a second time for about 7 to 12 cycles using a sample-barcoded 5' primer and a J-beta primer mix. Each cDNA molecule carried a tag from a template-switch adaptor that contained 12 random nucleotides. TCRdb re-analysed the 5' RACE reads in MiXCR, keeping a single row per CDR3 protein. The repertoire includes about 1 million distinct CDR3 sequences, more than 40% of them detected once, and about 19% sits in the top ten. About 10 milliliters of peripheral blood were drawn from each donor. Study conclusions and caveats: Older age went with lower TCR beta diversity per million T cells, in a roughly linear way.

This clonotype came up a few times. The antigen is not known. The clonotype originates from a woman aged 60 to 75 in good health. Sequencing input: blood. This chain uses TRBV10-3 with TRBJ2-3; TRBD1 might be the D (6 bases). CDR3 residues: CAISDRGPSTDTQYF. The CDR3 bases are TGTGCCATCAGTGACAGGGGCCCTAGCACAGATACGCAGTATTTT.